This T cell receptor beta chain originates from a study of T cells in Graves' hyperthyroidism and ophthalmopathy. Amplification of TCR beta CDR3 regions used RNA as the template. HTBI primers drove first-round RT-PCR of the TCR CDR3. TCRdb re-derived calls from the multiplex PCR reads in MiXCR, one entry per CDR3 protein. The table shows approximately 520,000 distinct CDR3 sequences, with roughly 24% occurring only once. Study-level results: The model predicted ophthalmopathy a median around 6 months before onset.

Germline trimming cut 6 bases from V and 5 bases from J; bases unmatched to any gene: 6. The CDR3 runs 13 residues. Germline CDR1 reads MNHEY; CDR2 reads SMNVEV (reference sequence). The table lists this clonotype with many counts. Its antigen is not identified. Input material: blood. The sequence was obtained from a woman in her twenties or thirties with Graves' ophthalmopathy. This chain joins TRBV27 and TRBJ2-7; 8 bases agree with TRBD1. The CDR3 DNA reads as TGTGCCAGCAGGGTCTCAGGGGGCGACGAGCAGTACTTC. Protein product: CASRVSGGDEQYF.